This note documents a single T cell receptor beta chain sequence. Its antigen is unidentified. Genomic DNA served as template for TCR beta VDJ and CDR3 profiling. TCRdb analysed the reads with MiXCR anew, one entry per CDR3 protein. The sample includes around 230,000 distinct CDR3 sequences, 61% of them seen just once. The data are from a study of CD8+CD57+ T cells in acquired aplastic anemia. Study information: Across the sorted CD4+ and CD8+ cells, DNA amounts averaged about 3 ug. Where healthy donors were concerned, CD4+ cells averaged approximately 9.8 million reads.

Findings and caveats of the study: Common to patients and controls were approximately 30 CD8+ CDR3 sequences. The study found no significant CD8+ Simpson's diversity difference between patients and controls.

With V trimmed by 2 bases and J by 4 bases, 5 bases remained unmatched. The CDR3 has 15 residues. Germline values: CDR1 SGHTA, CDR2 FQGNSA. The clonotype was recovered from a human donor in good health. Sequenced material: sorted CD4+, CD8+, or CD8+CD57+ T cells (not recorded which) from PBMCs. The V and J genes are TRBV7-2 and TRBJ2-7, with 10 bases matching TRBD1. DNA of the CDR3: TGTGCCAGCAGCTTACCCGGGACAGGGGTGTACGAGCAGTACTTC. Its protein product is CASSLPGTGVYEQYF.